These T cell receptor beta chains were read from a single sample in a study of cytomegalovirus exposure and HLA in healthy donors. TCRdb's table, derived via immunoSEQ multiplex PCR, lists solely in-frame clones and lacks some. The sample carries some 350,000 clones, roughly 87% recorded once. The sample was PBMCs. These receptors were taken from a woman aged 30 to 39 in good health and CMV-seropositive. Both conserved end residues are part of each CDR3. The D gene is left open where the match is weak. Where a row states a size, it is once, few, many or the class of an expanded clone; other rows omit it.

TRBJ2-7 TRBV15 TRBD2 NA CATSNGLAGAREQYF TGTGCCACCAGTAATGGACTAGCGGGGGCGAGAGAGCAGTACTTC
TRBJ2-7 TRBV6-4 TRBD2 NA CASSDLSAGSYEQYF TGTGCCAGCAGTGACTTATCAGCGGGATCCTACGAGCAGTACTTC
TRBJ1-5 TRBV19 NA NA CSSGYSQPQHF TGTTCTTCTGGGTATTCTCAGCCCCAGCATTTT
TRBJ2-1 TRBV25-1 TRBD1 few CASSEDRANDEQFF TGTGCCAGCAGTGAGGACAGGGCGAACGATGAGCAGTTCTTC
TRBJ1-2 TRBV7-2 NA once CASSLRGDRLRFGYTF TGTGCCAGCAGCTTAAGGGGCGACAGACTTCGTTTTGGCTACACCTTC
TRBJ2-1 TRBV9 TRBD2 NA CASGGGALYNEQFF TGTGCCAGCGGCGGGGGGGCCCTCTACAATGAGCAGTTCTTC
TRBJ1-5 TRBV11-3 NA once CASSQGEPVDSTCQPQHF TGTGCCAGCAGCCAAGGGGAACCGGTTGACTCCACCTGTCAGCCCCAGCATTTT
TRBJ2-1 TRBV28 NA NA CASSLGEQFF TGTGCCAGCAGTTTAGGTGAGCAGTTCTTC
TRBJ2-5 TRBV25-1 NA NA CASSGKRYQETQYF TGTGCCAGCAGTGGGAAGCGGTACCAAGAGACCCAGTACTTC
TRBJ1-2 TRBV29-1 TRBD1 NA CSVEEGRTGAPTF TGCAGCGTTGAAGAAGGTAGGACAGGGGCACCCACCTTC
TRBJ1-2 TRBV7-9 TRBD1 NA CASSNRDRDGYTF TGTGCCAGCAGCAACCGGGACAGAGATGGCTACACCTTC
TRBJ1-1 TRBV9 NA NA CASSPRRENTEAFF TGTGCCAGCAGCCCGCGAAGGGAGAACACTGAAGCTTTCTTT
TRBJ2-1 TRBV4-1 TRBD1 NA CASSPRDRNYNEQFF TGCGCCAGCAGCCCCCGGGACAGGAACTACAATGAGCAGTTCTTC
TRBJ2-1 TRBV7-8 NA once CASSLTKDPSRGQFF TGTGCCAGCAGCTTAACCAAGGACCCGTCCCGTGGGCAGTTCTTC
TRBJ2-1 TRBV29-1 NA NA CSVVGVGSYNEQFF TGCAGCGTTGTGGGGGTGGGCTCCTACAATGAGCAGTTCTTC
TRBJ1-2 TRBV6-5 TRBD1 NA CASSTRTGNYGYTF TGTGCCAGCAGTACCCGGACAGGGAATTATGGCTACACCTTC
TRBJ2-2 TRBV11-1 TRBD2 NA CASSSRLAGGPGELFF TGTGCCAGCAGCTCAAGACTAGCGGGAGGCCCCGGGGAGCTGTTTTTT
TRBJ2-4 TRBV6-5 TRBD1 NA CASSPGQGVIQYF TGTGCCAGCAGTCCGGGACAGGGGGTCATTCAGTACTTC
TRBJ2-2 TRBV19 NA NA CARRRVLNTGELFF TGTGCCAGAAGACGCGTGCTGAACACCGGGGAGCTGTTTTTT
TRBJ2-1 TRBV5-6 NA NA CASSQAFEQFF TGTGCCAGTTCCCAGGCCTTTGAGCAGTTCTTC
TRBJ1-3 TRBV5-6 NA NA CASSLGGHSGNTIYF TGTGCCAGCAGCTTGGGCGGACACTCTGGAAACACCATATATTTT
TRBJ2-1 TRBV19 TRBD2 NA CASSASDWLAGEQFF TGTGCCAGTAGCGCCTCGGACTGGCTAGCGGGGGAGCAGTTCTTC
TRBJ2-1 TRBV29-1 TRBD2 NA CSVEGLAGGRSYNEQFF TGCAGCGTTGAGGGACTAGCGGGAGGGCGATCCTACAATGAGCAGTTCTTC
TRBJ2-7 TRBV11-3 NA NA CASSPKGENEQYF TGTGCCAGCAGCCCCAAAGGGGAAAACGAGCAGTACTTC
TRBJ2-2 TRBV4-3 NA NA CASSQANLWAGELFF TGCGCCAGCAGCCAAGCCAATTTATGGGCCGGGGAGCTGTTTTTT
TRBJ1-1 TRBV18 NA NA CASLPDSYNTEAFF TGTGCCAGCTTGCCCGACAGCTACAACACTGAAGCTTTCTTT
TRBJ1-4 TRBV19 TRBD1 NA CASRVGTATNEKLFF TGTGCCAGTAGAGTGGGGACAGCAACTAATGAAAAACTGTTTTTT
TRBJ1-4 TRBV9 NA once CASSVRQVAEKLFF TGTGCCAGCAGCGTTAGGCAGGTTGCGGAAAAACTGTTTTTT
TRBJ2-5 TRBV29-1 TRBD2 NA CSAEGLAGAQETQYF TGCAGCGCCGAAGGGCTAGCGGGTGCACAAGAGACCCAGTACTTC
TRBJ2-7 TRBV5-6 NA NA CASSFSSGPNEQYF TGTGCCAGCAGCTTTTCCTCAGGGCCCAACGAGCAGTACTTC
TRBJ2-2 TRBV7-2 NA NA CASSPTKGIGELFF TGTGCCAGCAGCCCCACGAAAGGAATCGGGGAGCTGTTTTTT
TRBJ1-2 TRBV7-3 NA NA CASSLGPQGYGYTF TGTGCCAGCAGCTTAGGGCCCCAGGGTTATGGCTACACCTTC
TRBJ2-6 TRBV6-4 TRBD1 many CASSGTGGGSGANVLTF TGTGCCAGCAGTGGGACAGGGGGCGGTTCTGGGGCCAACGTCCTGACTTTC
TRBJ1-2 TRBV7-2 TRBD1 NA CASSSKGTGAIRYGYTF TGTGCCAGCAGCTCAAAGGGGACAGGGGCTATTCGCTATGGCTACACCTTC
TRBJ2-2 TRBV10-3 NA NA CATSGSGELFF TGTGCCACCTCAGGTTCCGGGGAGCTGTTTTTT
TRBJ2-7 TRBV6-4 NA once CASGTRVLRSYEQYF TGTGCCAGCGGGACCCGGGTCCTCCGTTCCTACGAGCAGTACTTC
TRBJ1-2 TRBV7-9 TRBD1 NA CASSLVTGGNYGYTF TGTGCCAGCAGCTTGGTCACAGGGGGCAACTATGGCTACACCTTC
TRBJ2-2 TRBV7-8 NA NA CATPSDTDTGELFF TGTGCCACCCCGTCGGACACTGACACCGGGGAGCTGTTTTTT
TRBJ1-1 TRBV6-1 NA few CASSERDASNTEAFF TGTGCCAGCAGTGAACGGGACGCCTCGAACACTGAAGCTTTCTTT
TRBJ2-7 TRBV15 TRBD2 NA CATSREREGSYEQYF TGTGCCACCAGCAGAGAGCGGGAGGGCTCCTACGAGCAGTACTTC
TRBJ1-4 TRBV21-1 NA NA CASSKVGVLTNEKLFF TGTGCCAGCAGCAAAGTGGGGGTGTTGACTAATGAAAAACTGTTTTTT
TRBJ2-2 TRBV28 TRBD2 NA CASSLGTSGRASAGELFF TGTGCCAGCAGTTTAGGGACTAGCGGGAGGGCCTCTGCCGGGGAGCTGTTTTTT
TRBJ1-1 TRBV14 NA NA CASSQGSDMNTEAFF TGTGCCAGCAGCCAAGGGTCAGACATGAACACTGAAGCTTTCTTT
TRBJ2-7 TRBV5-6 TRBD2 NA CASGGLATHNSYEQYF TGTGCCAGCGGAGGACTAGCCACCCACAACTCCTACGAGCAGTACTTC
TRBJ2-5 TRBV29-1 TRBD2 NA CSVEDFASGRGQETQYF TGCAGCGTTGAAGATTTCGCTAGCGGGAGGGGCCAAGAGACCCAGTACTTC
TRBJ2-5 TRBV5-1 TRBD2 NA CASSPAGTSGQETQYF TGCGCCAGCAGCCCAGCCGGGACTAGCGGGCAAGAGACCCAGTACTTC
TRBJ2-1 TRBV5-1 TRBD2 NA CASSSGLAARHSYNEQFF TGCGCCAGCAGCTCAGGACTAGCGGCTAGGCACTCCTACAATGAGCAGTTCTTC
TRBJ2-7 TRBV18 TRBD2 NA CASSPHHLAGGISSYEQYF TGTGCCAGCTCACCACATCATCTAGCGGGGGGGATAAGCTCCTACGAGCAGTACTTC
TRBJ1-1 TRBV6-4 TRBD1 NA CASRSRGGTEAFF TGTGCCAGCAGGTCCAGGGGGGGCACTGAAGCTTTCTTT
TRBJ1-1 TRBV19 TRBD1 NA CASSSLDRVDTEAFF TGTGCCAGTAGTAGCCTGGACAGGGTGGACACTGAAGCTTTCTTT
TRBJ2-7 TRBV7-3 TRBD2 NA CASSSQGGLAGVEQYF TGTGCCAGCAGCTCACAGGGGGGACTAGCGGGAGTGGAGCAGTACTTC